This passage covers 28 T cell receptor beta chains from one sample sequenced in a study of cytomegalovirus exposure and HLA in healthy donors. Measured with immunoSEQ multiplex PCR; TCRdb has only the in-frame clones, and not every one. The sample records 250,000 to 350,000 clones, around 87% being singletons. The specimen sequenced was PBMCs. The receptors stem from a woman in her thirties in good health and CMV-seropositive.

This clone has more than one count but fewer than ten. The CDR3 nucleotides are TGTGCCTGGAGGGTAGGGACAGGCGACACTGAAGCTTTCTTT. This encodes CAWRVGTGDTEAFF. The gene calls are TRBV30 and TRBJ1-1; 8 nucleotides agree with TRBD1. Per the germline V gene, CDR1 is GTSNPN and CDR2 is SVGIG (reference sequence). The CDR3 totals 14 residues. V was clipped by 3 bases and J by 3 bases; unmatched bases: 6. The complete variable domain, with remaining parts taken from reference TRBV30 and TRBJ1-1, reads SQTIHQWPATLVQPVGSPLSLECTVEGTSNPNLYWYRQAAGRGLQLLFYSVGIGQISSEVPQNLSASRPQDRQFILSSKKLLLSDSGFYLCAWRVGTGDTEAFFGQGTRLTVV.

V and J are TRBV13 and TRBJ2-1; D could derive from TRBD1 or TRBD2 (5 bases each). In germline, CDR1 is PRHDT, CDR2 FYEKMQ (reference sequence). V lost 3 bases to trimming and J lost 0 bases, with 6 bases between them. The CDR3 extends over 14 amino acids. The CDR3 reads CASSFGGSYNEQFF. CDR3 nucleotide sequence: TGTGCCAGCAGCTTTGGGGGCTCCTACAATGAGCAGTTCTTC.

The J gene is TRBJ1-2, the V gene TRBV7-8; weak D call: TRBD1 (5 bases). Trimming left V 0 bases short and J 10 bases short, with 15 bases between. This CDR3 is 14 amino acids long. The germline CDR1 and CDR2 sequences are SGHVS and FQNEAQ. Here the CDR3 DNA reads TGTGCCAGCAGCTTAGCGTTAGAGGGGAAGGACTACACCTTC. It codes for CASSLALEGKDYTF.

The rearrangement joins TRBV5-4 to TRBJ2-3, with 11 positions matching TRBD1. The CDR3 loop spans 15 amino acids. V trimming: 4 bases; J trimming: 3 bases; junction bases outside the gene matches: 4. Germline V lookup: CDR1 SGHNT, CDR2 YYREEE (reference sequence). CDR3 residues: CASSPRDRGTDTQYF. The CDR3 nucleotides read TGTGCCAGCAGCCCCAGGGACAGGGGGACAGATACGCAGTATTTT.

J is TRBJ1-2 and V is TRBV27, with 11 bases matching TRBD1. Trimming took 5 bases from V and 4 from J; bases not matched to a gene: 6. Germline assignment: CDR1 MNHEY and CDR2 SMNVEV (reference sequence). This CDR3 has 15 residues. This CDR3 is CASSPPGTGGYGYTF. The CDR3 bases are TGTGCCAGCAGTCCCCCAGGGACAGGGGGCTATGGCTACACCTTC.

V usage is TRBV6-5 and J usage is TRBJ2-1, with D unclear. Trimming shortened V by 2 bases and J by 9 bases, and 11 bases separated the two germline ends. Germline CDR1 MNHEY, CDR2 SVGAGI. The CDR3 contains 13 residues. For the CDR3, the DNA is TGTGCCAGCAGTTACCTCCCCTTAATTGAGCAGTTCTTC. It translates to CASSYLPLIEQFF.

This chain connects TRBV15 to TRBJ2-5; D remains ambiguous. The CDR3 is 13 residues long. V was trimmed by 3 bases and J by 5 bases, leaving 10 bases between them. The germline V gene encodes CDR1 LNHNV and CDR2 YYDKDF (reference sequence). The CDR3 sequence: CATSSNYLETQYF. In DNA form, the CDR3 reads TGTGCCACCAGCAGTAACTACCTGGAGACCCAGTACTTC.

The gene calls are TRBV6-5 and TRBJ2-2; D perhaps matches TRBD2 (5 bases). This CDR3 region has 15 residues. CDR1 is MNHEY, CDR2 SVGAGI, per germline. V was clipped by 5 bases and J by 5 bases, with 15 bases between them. The CDR3 DNA reads TGTGCCAGCAGTGGCTGGAGGTCGGGGACCGGGGAGCTGTTTTTT. Protein: CASSGWRSGTGELFF.

The genes are TRBV6-6 and TRBJ2-5; D may correspond to TRBD1 or TRBD2 (5 bases each). Looked up from germline, CDR1 is MNHNY and CDR2 is SVGAGI (reference sequence). The ends were cut back, 6 bases at V and 3 bases at J, with 14 bases in the middle. The CDR3 covers 14 residues. The CDR3 coding sequence is TGTGCCAGCAGAAACGGGACGATTAAAGAGACCCAGTACTTC. This gives the protein CASRNGTIKETQYF.

The chain employs TRBV30 and TRBJ2-3, with 10 bases aligning to TRBD2. The CDR3 contains 15 residues. After removal of 0 bases from V and 4 bases from J, the junction contained 4 bases not matched to a gene. Germline lookup yields CDR1 GTSNPN and CDR2 SVGIG (reference sequence). CDR3 loop: CAWSVSSGRADTQYF. For the CDR3, the DNA is TGTGCCTGGAGTGTTTCCAGCGGGAGGGCAGATACGCAGTATTTT.

The genes are TRBV7-6 and TRBJ2-1, with D possibly being TRBD2 (6 bases). Trimming removed 5 bases at V and 2 bases at J, with 13 bases between. This CDR3 has 15 amino acids. Germline CDR1 and CDR2: SGHVS and FNYEAQ. This CDR3 reads CASSRGLAAYNEQFF. CDR3 coding DNA: TGTGCCAGCAGCCGGGGACTCGCAGCCTACAATGAGCAGTTCTTC.

V gene TRBV13 combines with J gene TRBJ2-1; TRBD1 might be the D (5 bases). V shed 5 bases and J shed 9 bases, with 17 bases lying between them. Germline lookup yields CDR1 PRHDT and CDR2 FYEKMQ (reference sequence). This CDR3 has 14 amino acids. The CDR3 DNA sequence: TGTGCCAGCAGCCCATCGGCATCTAGGGGTGAGCAGTTCTTC. Translating gives CASSPSASRGEQFF.

The chain couples TRBV30 to TRBJ2-3, with a possible D match to TRBD1 (6 bases). CDR1 GTSNPN and CDR2 SVGIG come from the germline V gene (reference sequence). V was shortened by 2 bases and J by 0 bases, with 12 bases between the two germline ends. The CDR3 consists of 15 residues. CDR3 in amino acids: CAWSMTGSSTDTQYF. The DNA for the CDR3 is TGTGCCTGGAGTATGACAGGATCTAGCACAGATACGCAGTATTTT.

The chain couples TRBV27 to TRBJ1-5; D unresolved. The CDR3 has 14 residues. Germline assignment: CDR1 MNHEY and CDR2 SMNVEV (reference sequence). The V end was cut by 4 bases, the J end by 0 bases, with 7 bases between. The CDR3 DNA reads as TGTGCCAGCAGTTCGCTCTATAGCAATCAGCCCCAGCATTTT. This encodes CASSSLYSNQPQHF.

This clone has a single count. This rearrangement joins TRBV7-3 to TRBJ2-5; 10 bases fit TRBD2. Germline assignment: CDR1 SGHTA and CDR2 FQGTGA. The V and J ends lost 0 bases and 3 bases, in that order; junction bases with no gene match: 4. This CDR3 comprises 16 residues. CDR3 bases: TGTGCCAGCAGCTTAACGCCGCTAGCGGGAGAAGAGACCCAGTACTTC. It encodes CASSLTPLAGEETQYF.

The chain uses TRBV5-1 and TRBJ2-7; TRBD1 aligns across 7 bases. The germline V gene encodes CDR1 SGHRS and CDR2 YFSETQ. The CDR3 sequence is 15 residues long. With V trimmed by 0 bases and J by 2 bases, 5 bases remained unmatched. The DNA for the CDR3 is TGCGCCAGCAGCTTGGGGACAGGAAAGACCTACGAGCAGTACTTC. As protein: CASSLGTGKTYEQYF.

The rearrangement uses TRBV18 and TRBJ2-2; 9 bases are shared with TRBD2. The V gene's germline CDR1 is KGHSH and CDR2 LQKENI. After removal of 3 bases from V and 6 bases from J, the junction contained 8 bases not matched to a gene. This CDR3 contains 16 residues. The CDR3 bases are TGTGCCAGCTCACCGACGCTAGCGGGACGGGCCGGGGAGCTGTTTTTT. Translating gives CASSPTLAGRAGELFF.

The V call is TRBV18, the J call TRBJ1-5; D gene unclear. Trimming cost V 2 bases and J 7 bases, with 9 bases left between them. The germline gives CDR1 KGHSH, CDR2 LQKENI. This CDR3 has 13 residues. In DNA form, the CDR3 reads TGTGCCAGCTCACCAGGGTTGGAGCAGCCCCAGCATTTT. Its translation is CASSPGLEQPQHF. Using reference TRBV18 and TRBJ1-5 for the parts outside the CDR3, the full variable domain is NAGVMQNPRHLVRRRGQEARLRCSPMKGHSHVYWYRQLPEEGLKFMVYLQKENIIDESGMPKERFSAEFPKEGPSILRIQQVVRGDSAAYFCASSPGLEQPQHFGDGTRLSIL.

This chain links TRBV5-1 with TRBJ2-1; possibly TRBD1 for D (5 bases). Germline V lookup: CDR1 SGHRS, CDR2 YFSETQ. The CDR3 length is 14 residues. Deletions cut 0 bases from V and 5 bases from J, with 9 bases between. As DNA, the CDR3 is TGCGCCAGCAGCTTGGAGGCGACAGACAATGAGCAGTTCTTC. It encodes CASSLEATDNEQFF.

The gene calls are TRBV11-3 and TRBJ1-6; D not certain. The CDR3 extends over 13 amino acids. V was clipped by 3 bases and J by 7 bases, with 7 bases between them. Germline lookup yields CDR1 SGHNT and CDR2 YENEEA. As DNA, the CDR3 is TGTGCCAGCAGCTTGGGAATGAATTCACCCCTCCACTTT. The encoded protein is CASSLGMNSPLHF.

The rearrangement links TRBV7-6 to TRBJ2-7; 7 nucleotides agree with TRBD1. V was pared by 4 bases and J by 3 bases, with 12 bases of the junction left unmatched. This CDR3 has 16 residues. Per the germline V gene, CDR1 is SGHVS and CDR2 is FNYEAQ. The CDR3 DNA reads as TGTGCCAGCAGCTATTCAACCCGGGACAGTGACTACGAGCAGTACTTC. It yields the protein CASSYSTRDSDYEQYF.

This chain links TRBV27 with TRBJ2-1, with TRBD2 identical over 12 bases. From germline, CDR1 is MNHEY and CDR2 SMNVEV (reference sequence). The CDR3 loop spans 16 amino acids. With 5 bases clipped from V and 10 bases from J, the junction kept 12 bases outside the gene matches. CDR3: CASSLASGRAPLEQFF. The CDR3 DNA is TGTGCCAGCAGTCTTGCTAGCGGGAGGGCCCCATTAGAGCAGTTCTTC.

The chain links TRBV11-3 to TRBJ2-1, with D uncertain. The CDR3 is 15 residues long. Trimming stripped 2 bases from V and 2 bases from J, with 10 bases between. Germline assignment: CDR1 SGHNT and CDR2 YENEEA. CDR3 region: CASSLQPAAYNEQFF. The CDR3 DNA is TGTGCCAGCAGCTTACAGCCCGCCGCCTACAATGAGCAGTTCTTC.

CDR3 DNA: TGCGCCAGCAGCTCGCCCGGGACATACGATAATTCACCCCTCCACTTT. It encodes CASSSPGTYDNSPLHF. The chain employs TRBV5-1 and TRBJ1-6, with a weak D call TRBD1 (6 bases). This CDR3 has 16 residues. Germline loops: CDR1 SGHRS, CDR2 YFSETQ. V dropped 3 bases and J dropped 5 bases, with 15 bases sitting between them.

This sequence joins TRBV7-7 and TRBJ2-7; D might be TRBD2 (6 bases). V lost 5 bases, J lost 9 bases, and 17 bases lay in between. The CDR3 consists of 13 residues. Per germline, CDR1 SSHAT and CDR2 FNYEAQ (reference sequence). As DNA, the CDR3 is TGTGCCAGCAGCGACGGGAGAGGTTTTGTGCAGTACTTC. Amino acids: CASSDGRGFVQYF. The whole variable domain, remainder taken from reference TRBV7-7 and TRBJ2-7, is GAGVSQSPRYKVTKRGQDVTLRCDPISSHATLYWYQQALGQGPEFLTYFNYEAQPDKSGLPSDRFSAERPEGSISTLTIQRTEQRDSAMYRCASSDGRGFVQYFGPGTRLTVT.

This clone was counted a few times. The CDR3 bases are TGTGCCAGCAGCTCTGGGACTAGCGGGAGGCCCCATAGGTACTTC. This sequence encodes CASSSGTSGRPHRYF. The chain links TRBV7-9 to TRBJ2-7, with 15 nucleotides matching TRBD2. The CDR3 is made up of 15 amino acids. Looked up from germline, CDR1 is SEHNR and CDR2 is FQNEAQ (reference sequence). After removal of 4 bases from V and 12 bases from J, the junction contained 10 bases not matched to a gene. The full variable domain, in which reference TRBV7-9 and TRBJ2-7 provide the parts outside the CDR3, is DTGVSQNPRHKITKRGQNVTFRCDPISEHNRLYWYRQTLGQGPEFLTYFQNEAQLEKSRLLSDRFSAERPKGSFSTLEIQRTEQGDSAMYLCASSSGTSGRPHRYFGPGTRLTVT.

The chain recombines TRBV4-1 with TRBJ2-1; D not certain. Germline V gives CDR1 MGHRA, CDR2 YSYEKL. V was pared by 2 bases and J by 7 bases, with 15 bases between. This CDR3 spans 15 amino acids. The CDR3 DNA reads TGCGCCAGCAGCCAATTTGGGGATGGGGTTAATGAGCAGTTCTTC. Translated: CASSQFGDGVNEQFF.

This clone was observed a handful of times. This rearrangement joins TRBV13 to TRBJ1-1, with D possibly TRBD1 on 5 matching bases. The germline V and J ends were trimmed by 6 bases and 3 bases, with 11 bases remaining between them. CDR3 length: 13 residues. Per germline, CDR1 PRHDT and CDR2 FYEKMQ (reference sequence). CDR3 sequence: CASRPQGDTEAFF. DNA for the CDR3: TGTGCCAGCAGACCCCAGGGCGACACTGAAGCTTTCTTT.